One and the same sample provided the 28 T cell receptor beta chains below, sequenced in a study of blood T cell repertoires in COVID-19 (dated by TCRdb to about 2020). Libraries came from the immunoSEQ multiplex PCR assay. TCRdb took this table from immuneACCESS and kept in-frame rearrangements with V and J called. Such tables lack part of the clones; where checked against another copy, unresolved V genes explain under half of the gap, and the rest is unexplained. Within this sample are about 86,000 clones, with 80% to 85% of them counted one time only. The ten largest clones represent 31% of the sample. Source material: peripheral blood. Source of these receptors: a woman older than 75 with active or convalescent COVID-19.

The CDR3 loop reads CASSQVRGMVFF. The CDR3 DNA follows: TGTGCCAGCAGCCAAGTCCGGGGGATGGTGTTTTTT. V and J are TRBV3-1 (or the pseudogene TRBV3-2) and TRBJ2-2, with TRBD2 as a possible D gene (6 bases). Germline loops: CDR1 LGHDT, CDR2 YNNKEL (reference sequence). V lost 1 base, J lost 15 bases, and 12 bases lay in between. The CDR3 sequence is 12 residues long.

The chain recombines TRBV7-2 with TRBJ1-6; D may be TRBD1 (5 bases). Germline V lookup: CDR1 SGHTA, CDR2 FQGNSA. Trimming took off 1 base at V and 9 bases at J, with 13 bases between the two ends. CDR3 length: 15 residues. The CDR3 sequence: CASSLGGWGLSPLHF. The DNA of the CDR3 is TGTGCCAGCAGCTTAGGAGGTTGGGGCCTTTCACCCCTCCACTTT.

The V gene is TRBV5-1, the J gene TRBJ1-2; TRBD1 aligns across 7 bases. The length of the CDR3 is 15 residues. The trim removed 0 bases at V and 8 bases at J, leaving 10 bases unmatched. CDR1 SGHRS and CDR2 YFSETQ come from the germline V gene. The CDR3 coding sequence is TGCGCCAGCAGCTTGGCCGGCGGACAGGTTGGGGGCTACACCTTC. Translation gives CASSLAGGQVGGYTF.

CDR3 coding DNA: TGTGCCAGTGGCCGGGAGAGCAATCAGCCCCAGCATTTT. This gives the protein CASGRESNQPQHF. V usage is TRBV12-3 or TRBV12-4 and J usage is TRBJ1-5, with D unresolved. V lost 9 bases to trimming and J lost 1 base, with 10 bases between them. This CDR3 spans 13 amino acids.

The chain carries TRBV6-5 and TRBJ2-7, with D possibly being TRBD1 (6 bases). The CDR3 consists of 14 residues. Germline V gene sequence: CDR1 MNHEY, CDR2 SVGAGI. V shed 6 bases and J shed 4 bases, with 16 bases lying between them. Here the CDR3 DNA reads TGTGCCAGCAGCCCGGACAGTTGGGGGTACGAGCAGTACTTC. It is translated as CASSPDSWGYEQYF.

This clone was seen more than once but under ten times. The chain carries TRBV18 and TRBJ1-1; a possible D gene is TRBD1 (5 bases). V lost 2 bases, J lost 2 bases, and 15 bases lay in between. The V gene's germline CDR1 is KGHSH and CDR2 LQKENI. This CDR3 is 16 amino acids long. CDR3 loop: CASSPNSGVPNTEAFF. The CDR3 DNA reads TGTGCCAGCTCACCAAACTCGGGGGTCCCTAACACTGAAGCTTTCTTT.

The chain uses TRBV11-2 and TRBJ2-2; 12 bases line up with TRBD1. V lost 5 bases to trimming and J lost 7 bases; unmatched junction nucleotides: 8. The CDR3 contains 16 residues. CDR1 SGHAT and CDR2 FQNNGV come from the germline V gene. The CDR3 DNA reads TGTGCCAGCAGCGTAGGGGGACAGGGGGCAATCGGGGAGCTGTTTTTT. Translating it yields CASSVGGQGAIGELFF.

This clone has only a few counts. The V call is TRBV6-5, the J call TRBJ1-5; D is unresolved. The V and J ends lost 6 bases and 0 bases respectively, with 12 bases between them. CDR3 length: 15 amino acids. Germline CDR1 reads MNHEY; CDR2 reads SVGAGI. CDR3 sequence reads: CASSSRRTSNQPQHF. The CDR3 nucleotides are TGTGCCAGCAGCTCGCGGAGGACTAGCAATCAGCCCCAGCATTTT.

The chain carries TRBV2 and TRBJ2-7; D unclear. CDR1 SNHLY and CDR2 FYNNEI come from the germline V gene. The ends were cut back, 6 bases at V and 2 bases at J, with 14 bases in the middle. The CDR3 is made up of 14 amino acids. In DNA, the CDR3 is TGTGCCAGCAGCCGCAGGAATCTGGCCTACGAGCAGTACTTC. It is translated as CASSRRNLAYEQYF.

The gene calls are TRBV7-2 and TRBJ2-5; D perhaps matches TRBD2 (5 bases). The germline V and J ends were trimmed by 0 bases and 4 bases, with 12 bases remaining between them. The CDR3 has 15 residues. Germline loops: CDR1 SGHTA, CDR2 FQGNSA. The CDR3 loop is CASSLARSGGETQYF. The DNA for the CDR3 is TGTGCCAGCAGCTTAGCGCGGTCAGGAGGAGAGACCCAGTACTTC.

This clone has ten or more counts. This chain connects TRBV7-9 to TRBJ1-5, with D unclear. V gave up 4 bases and J gave up 3 bases, with 22 bases separating them. The CDR3 loop spans 18 amino acids. From germline, CDR1 is SEHNR and CDR2 FQNEAQ (reference sequence). The CDR3, as DNA: TGTGCCAGCAGCTCCTGGGCCCCTCCCGGAGGCGTCAATCAGCCCCAGCATTTT. Translating it yields CASSSWAPPGGVNQPQHF.

The rearrangement joins TRBV5-6 to TRBJ1-5; D ambiguous. The CDR3 spans 12 residues. Per the germline V gene, CDR1 is SGHDT and CDR2 is YYEEEE. The V end was cut by 0 bases, the J end by 4 bases, with 2 bases between. The CDR3 DNA sequence: TGTGCCAGCAGCTTGGCGAATCAGCCCCAGCATTTT. This encodes CASSLANQPQHF.

This clone was counted a few times. V is TRBV27 and J is TRBJ2-2; no definite D call. The CDR3 is made up of 14 amino acids. Germline V CDR1 and CDR2: MNHEY, SMNVEV (reference sequence). V lost 3 bases, J lost 4 bases, and 9 bases lay in between. CDR3 DNA: TGTGCCAGCAGTTTTCAGCGTCGCACCGGGGAGCTGTTTTTT. The encoded protein is CASSFQRRTGELFF.

This rearrangement joins TRBV7-6 to TRBJ2-1; D unclear. Germline V gene lookup returns CDR1 SGHVS and CDR2 FNYEAQ. The V end was cut by 6 bases, the J end by 2 bases, with 14 bases between. The CDR3 totals 15 residues. The CDR3 loop reads CASSPNGATYNEQFF. In DNA, the CDR3 is TGTGCCAGCAGTCCGAACGGAGCTACCTACAATGAGCAGTTCTTC.

Details on this clone: At the DNA level, this CDR3 is encoded by other sequences in the same sample as well. The J gene is TRBJ2-7, the V gene TRBV7-9; D is undetermined. Germline V gene sequence: CDR1 SEHNR, CDR2 FQNEAQ (reference sequence). The ends were cut back, 5 bases at V and 0 bases at J, with 2 bases in the middle. The length of the CDR3 is 11 residues. The CDR3 sequence: CASSLSYEQYF. The CDR3 DNA reads TGTGCCAGCAGCCTCTCCTACGAGCAGTACTTC.

This chain links TRBV28 with TRBJ2-5, with D maybe TRBD2 (5 bases). The germline V and J ends were trimmed by 2 bases and 1 base, with 5 bases remaining between them. The CDR3 is 13 amino acids. The germline gives CDR1 MDHEN, CDR2 SYDVKM. The CDR3 reads CASSLTSQETQYF. CDR3 coding DNA: TGTGCCAGCAGTTTAACTAGCCAAGAGACCCAGTACTTC.

V is TRBV4-3 and J is TRBJ1-1, with a tentative D call TRBD1 (5 bases). The V gene's germline CDR1 is LGHNA and CDR2 YSLEER. The CDR3 runs to 15 residues. V gave up 5 bases and J gave up 0 bases, with 13 bases separating them. The CDR3 coding sequence is TGCGCCAGCAGCTCCGCCAGGGTCATGAACACTGAAGCTTTCTTT. Its protein is CASSSARVMNTEAFF.

The chain couples TRBV5-1 to TRBJ1-2; 12 bases are a match to TRBD1. The trim removed 0 bases at V and 2 bases at J, leaving 8 bases unmatched. The germline V gene has CDR1 SGHRS and CDR2 YFSETQ. The CDR3 consists of 18 residues. CDR3 bases: TGCGCCAGCAGCTTGGCGCCGGGACAGGGGGCGAGAAACTATGGCTACACCTTC. Translated, it gives CASSLAPGQGARNYGYTF. The full variable domain, with the rest looked up from reference TRBV5-1 and TRBJ1-2, is KAGVTQTPRYLIKTRGQQVTLSCSPISGHRSVSWYQQTPGQGLQFLFEYFSETQRNKGNFPGRFSGRQFSNSRSEMNVSTLELGDSALYLCASSLAPGQGARNYGYTFGSGTRLTVV.

The rearrangement joins TRBV11-3 to TRBJ1-1, with D maybe TRBD1 (6 bases). V shed 1 base and J shed 1 base, with 16 bases lying between them. This CDR3 has 17 amino acids. Germline CDR1 SGHNT, CDR2 YENEEA. In DNA, the CDR3 is TGTGCCAGCAGCTTAGGGACTGTCTGGGGGCGGAACACTGAAGCTTTCTTT. This codes for CASSLGTVWGRNTEAFF.

The chain is built from TRBV6-1 and TRBJ1-3; D is possibly TRBD1 (5 bases). V was trimmed by 3 bases and J by 0 bases, leaving 12 bases between them. Germline V gene sequence: CDR1 MNHNS, CDR2 SASEGT. CDR3 length: 16 residues. CDR3 in DNA: TGTGCCAGCAGTGATTCAGGGCGATTCTCTGGAAACACCATATATTTT. Amino acid sequence: CASSDSGRFSGNTIYF.

This clone was counted between two and nine times. This sequence joins TRBV5-1 and TRBJ2-3, with 7 bases aligning to TRBD1. CDR3 length equals 15 residues. The V and J ends lost 0 bases and 4 bases, in that order; junction bases with no gene match: 5. The germline gives CDR1 SGHRS, CDR2 YFSETQ. The CDR3 spells CASSLGGTAPDTQYF. In DNA form, the CDR3 reads TGCGCCAGCAGCTTGGGAGGGACAGCGCCAGATACGCAGTATTTT.

The chain combines TRBV9 with TRBJ2-3, with a possible D match to TRBD2 (6 bases). The V gene's germline CDR1 is SGDLS and CDR2 YYNGEE. Trimming cost V 7 bases and J 3 bases, with 12 bases left between them. The length of the CDR3 is 13 residues. CDR3 nucleotide sequence: TGTGCCAGCGGGAGACTAGTTACAGATACGCAGTATTTT. It encodes CASGRLVTDTQYF.

The chain uses TRBV28 and TRBJ1-5; no firm D call. Germline assignment: CDR1 MDHEN and CDR2 SYDVKM. The length of the CDR3 is 14 residues. V shed 3 bases and J shed 3 bases, with 9 bases lying between them. DNA of the CDR3: TGTGCCAGCAGTTTGGGAGGTCTCAATCAGCCCCAGCATTTT. Translating it yields CASSLGGLNQPQHF.

This clone was found a few times. In DNA form, the CDR3 reads TGTGCCAGCAGCTCCTATGGGCAGGGGGCATCTGGAAACACCATATATTTT. The encoded protein is CASSSYGQGASGNTIYF. This chain links TRBV9 with TRBJ1-3, with 8 bases that match TRBD1. The CDR3 is 17 residues long. Germline loops: CDR1 SGDLS, CDR2 YYNGEE. V was pared by 4 bases and J by 1 base, with 10 bases of the junction left unmatched.

The V call is TRBV5-4, the J call TRBJ1-2; no reliable D call. The CDR3 has 15 amino acids. With 1 base removed from V and 4 bases from J, the gap between germline ends came to 14 bases. Germline loops: CDR1 SGHNT, CDR2 YYREEE (reference sequence). In nucleotides, the CDR3 is TGTGCCAGCAGCTTGAGGCAGGAGGGAGTCTATGGCTACACCTTC. Translation: CASSLRQEGVYGYTF.

This rearrangement joins TRBV4-1 to TRBJ2-7, with a possible D match to TRBD1 (5 bases). Per germline, CDR1 MGHRA and CDR2 YSYEKL. This CDR3 has 14 residues. Trimming left V 5 bases short and J 3 bases short, with 14 bases between. CDR3 sequence reads: CASSTGVLNYEQYF. The CDR3 DNA sequence: TGCGCCAGCAGCACAGGTGTCCTAAACTACGAGCAGTACTTC.

J is TRBJ1-1 and V is TRBV7-2; 9 nucleotides line up with TRBD1. This CDR3 is 17 amino acids long. The germline V gene encodes CDR1 SGHTA and CDR2 FQGNSA. Trimming cost V 2 bases and J 10 bases; bases outside gene matches: 17. The chain's CDR3 is CASSLMNPGQGTFSAFF. The CDR3 DNA follows: TGTGCCAGCAGCTTAATGAACCCGGGACAGGGAACATTTTCAGCTTTCTTT.

The CDR3 DNA reads TGCAGTGCTAGTCATTCGAGGGGGTACGGAGGCACTGAAGCTTTCTTT. Protein: CSASHSRGYGGTEAFF. This chain links TRBV20-1 with TRBJ1-1; D is possibly TRBD1 (6 bases). Germline V lookup: CDR1 DFQATT, CDR2 SNEGSKA (reference sequence). Trimming removed 3 bases at V and 4 bases at J, with 21 bases between. This CDR3 region has 16 residues.